One sample yielded the 4 T cell receptor beta chains listed below, sequenced in a study of T cells after yellow fever vaccination. TCRdb ran MiXCR on the 5' RACE reads and lists one entry per CDR3 protein. The sample has a few hundred thousand distinct CDR3 sequences; around 4.9% are singletons. Sequences were derived from CD4+ T cells sorted from PBMCs, sampled on the day of the yellow fever booster vaccination. The origin of the receptors is a man younger than 30 who received the YFV17D yellow fever vaccine.

This clonotype was detected ten times or more. The chain combines TRBV12-3 or TRBV12-4 with TRBJ2-3; D is possibly TRBD1 (6 bases). Trimming took 5 bases from V and 8 from J, leaving 14 bases between them. The CDR3 sequence is 13 residues long. In DNA form, the CDR3 reads TGTGCCAGCAGTACTCCGCAGGGGAGTACGCAGTATTTT. It specifies CASSTPQGSTQYF.

This clonotype was observed many times. V and J are TRBV12-3 or TRBV12-4 and TRBJ1-5, with 8 bases that match TRBD1. V dropped 4 bases and J dropped 8; count of bases not matched to a gene: 4. The CDR3 loop spans 13 amino acids. The chain's CDR3 is CASSYRGWEPQHF. In nucleotides, the CDR3 is TGTGCCAGCAGTTACAGGGGGTGGGAGCCCCAGCATTTT.

The gene calls are TRBV19 and TRBJ2-1, with TRBD2 matching over 9 bases. This CDR3 has 16 residues. Germline V gene sequence: CDR1 LNHDA, CDR2 SQIVND (reference sequence). V shed 7 bases and J 1 base; nucleotides not matched to a gene: 8. The CDR3 spells CASTPALAGSYNEQFF. For the CDR3, the DNA is TGTGCCAGTACCCCTGCGCTAGCGGGGTCCTACAATGAGCAGTTCTTC.

The genes are TRBV13 and TRBJ1-2; 10 bases agree with TRBD1. Germline CDR1 reads PRHDT; CDR2 reads FYEKMQ (reference sequence). The CDR3 contains 14 residues. V shed 3 bases, J shed 5 bases, and the junction held 3 bases outside the gene matches. The CDR3 sequence: CASSFRTGGYGYTF. Written as DNA, the CDR3 is TGTGCCAGCAGCTTCCGGACAGGGGGTTATGGCTACACCTTC.